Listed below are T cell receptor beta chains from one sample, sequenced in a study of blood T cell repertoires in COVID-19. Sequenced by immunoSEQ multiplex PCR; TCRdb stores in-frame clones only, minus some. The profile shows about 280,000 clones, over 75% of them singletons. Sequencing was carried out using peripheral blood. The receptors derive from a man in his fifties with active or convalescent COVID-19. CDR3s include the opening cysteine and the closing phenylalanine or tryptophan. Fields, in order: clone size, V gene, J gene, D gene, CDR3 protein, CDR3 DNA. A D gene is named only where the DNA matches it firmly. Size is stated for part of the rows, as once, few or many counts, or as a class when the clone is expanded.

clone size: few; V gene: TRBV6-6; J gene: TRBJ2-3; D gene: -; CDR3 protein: CASFQVPDTQYF; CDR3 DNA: TGTGCCAGCTTCCAGGTCCCAGATACGCAGTATTTT
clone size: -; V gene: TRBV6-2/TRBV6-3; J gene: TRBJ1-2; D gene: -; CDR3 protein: CASSYGGDQAVSYGYTF; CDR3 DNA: TGTGCCAGCAGTTACGGAGGGGACCAGGCAGTTTCCTATGGCTACACCTTC
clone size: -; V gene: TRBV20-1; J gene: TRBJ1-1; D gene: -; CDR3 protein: CSASWQGAAFF; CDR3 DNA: TGCAGTGCTAGTTGGCAGGGTGCAGCTTTCTTT
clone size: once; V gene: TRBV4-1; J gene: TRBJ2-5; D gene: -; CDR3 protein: CASSQDWRRQETQYF; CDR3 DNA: TGCGCCAGCAGCCAAGATTGGAGGAGACAAGAGACCCAGTACTTC
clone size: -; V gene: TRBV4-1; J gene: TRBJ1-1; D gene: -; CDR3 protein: CASSRRAGGLTEAFF; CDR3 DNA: TGCGCCAGCAGCCGGCGAGCCGGCGGGTTGACTGAAGCTTTCTTT
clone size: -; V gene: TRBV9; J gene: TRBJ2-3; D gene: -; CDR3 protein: CASSSHPGSTDTQYF; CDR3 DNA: TGTGCCAGCAGCTCTCACCCGGGTAGCACAGATACGCAGTATTTT
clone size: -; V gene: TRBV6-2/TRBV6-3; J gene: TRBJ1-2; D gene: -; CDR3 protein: CASSYAALNYGYTF; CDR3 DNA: TGTGCCAGCAGTTACGCGGCCCTAAACTATGGCTACACCTTC
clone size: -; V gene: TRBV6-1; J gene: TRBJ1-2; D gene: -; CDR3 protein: CASSESSPARSAF; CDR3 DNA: TGTGCCAGCAGTGAATCCTCCCCAGCGAGGAGCGCCTTC
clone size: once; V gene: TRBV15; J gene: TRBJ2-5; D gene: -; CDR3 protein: CATGARVEWETQYF; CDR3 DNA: TGTGCCACCGGAGCACGGGTGGAGTGGGAGACCCAGTACTTC
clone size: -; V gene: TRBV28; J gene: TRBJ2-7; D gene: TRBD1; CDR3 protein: CASSSLGQGAGYEQYF; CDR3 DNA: TGTGCCAGCAGTTCTTTGGGACAGGGGGCCGGATACGAGCAGTACTTC
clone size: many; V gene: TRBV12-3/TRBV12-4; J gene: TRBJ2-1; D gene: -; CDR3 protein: CASSLSAYNEQFF; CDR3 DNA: TGTGCCAGCAGTTTATCCGCCTACAATGAGCAGTTCTTC
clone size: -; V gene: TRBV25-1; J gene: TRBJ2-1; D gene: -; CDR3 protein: CASVDTLAGSGEQFF; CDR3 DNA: TGTGCCAGCGTTGATACCTTGGCGGGGTCGGGTGAGCAGTTCTTC
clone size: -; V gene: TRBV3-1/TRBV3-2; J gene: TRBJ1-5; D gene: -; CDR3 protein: CASSQDGARHQPQHF; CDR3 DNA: TGTGCCAGCAGCCAAGATGGGGCACGTCATCAGCCCCAGCATTTT
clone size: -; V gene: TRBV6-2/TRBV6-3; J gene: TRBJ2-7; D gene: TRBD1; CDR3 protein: CASSYGTGVSYEQYF; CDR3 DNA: TGTGCCAGCAGTTACGGGACAGGGGTTTCCTACGAGCAGTACTTC
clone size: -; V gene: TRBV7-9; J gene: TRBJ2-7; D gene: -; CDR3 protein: CASSLEQGNEQYF; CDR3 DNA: TGTGCCAGCAGCTTAGAACAGGGCAACGAGCAGTACTTC
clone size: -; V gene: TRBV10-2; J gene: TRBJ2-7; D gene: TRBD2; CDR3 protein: CASSFGIAGVKAYEQYF; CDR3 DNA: TGCGCCAGCAGTTTCGGGATAGCGGGAGTTAAGGCCTACGAGCAGTACTTC
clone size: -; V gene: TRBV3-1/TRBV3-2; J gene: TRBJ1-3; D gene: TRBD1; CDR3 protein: CASSLTGAGNTIYF; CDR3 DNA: TGTGCCAGCAGCCTAACAGGGGCAGGAAACACCATATATTTT
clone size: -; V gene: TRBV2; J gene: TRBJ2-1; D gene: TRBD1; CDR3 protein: CASSGQGANNEQFF; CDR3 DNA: TGTGCCAGCAGCGGACAGGGGGCAAACAATGAGCAGTTCTTC
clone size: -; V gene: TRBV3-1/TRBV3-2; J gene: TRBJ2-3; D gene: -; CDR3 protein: CASSQGVYNTDTQYF; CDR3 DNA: TGTGCCAGCAGCCAGGGAGTTTATAACACAGATACGCAGTATTTT
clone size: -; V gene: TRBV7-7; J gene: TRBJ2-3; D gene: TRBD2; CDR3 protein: CASSKAPAGGAWGTDTQYF; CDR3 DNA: TGTGCCAGCAGCAAAGCCCCAGCGGGAGGGGCGTGGGGCACAGATACGCAGTATTTT